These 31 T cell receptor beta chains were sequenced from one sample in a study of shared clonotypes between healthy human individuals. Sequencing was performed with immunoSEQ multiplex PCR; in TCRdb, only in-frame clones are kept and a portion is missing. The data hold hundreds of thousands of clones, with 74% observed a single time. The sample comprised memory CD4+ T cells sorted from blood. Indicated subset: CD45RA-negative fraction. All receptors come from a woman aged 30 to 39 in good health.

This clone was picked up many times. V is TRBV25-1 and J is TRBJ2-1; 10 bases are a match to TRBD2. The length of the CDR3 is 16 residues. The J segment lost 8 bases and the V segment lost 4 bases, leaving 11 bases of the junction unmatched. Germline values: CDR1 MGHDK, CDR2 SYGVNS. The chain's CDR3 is CASSGRTSGPSDEQFF. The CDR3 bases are TGTGCCAGCAGTGGAAGGACTAGCGGACCGAGCGATGAGCAGTTCTTC.

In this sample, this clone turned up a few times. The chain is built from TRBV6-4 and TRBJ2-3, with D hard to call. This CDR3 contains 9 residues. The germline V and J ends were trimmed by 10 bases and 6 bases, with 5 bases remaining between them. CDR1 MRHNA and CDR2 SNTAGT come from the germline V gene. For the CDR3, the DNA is TGTGCCACTGGGGATACGCAGTATTTT. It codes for CATGDTQYF.

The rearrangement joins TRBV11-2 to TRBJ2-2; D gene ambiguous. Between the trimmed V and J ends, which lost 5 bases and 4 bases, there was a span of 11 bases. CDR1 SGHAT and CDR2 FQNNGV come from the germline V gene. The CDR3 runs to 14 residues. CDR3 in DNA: TGTGCCAGCAGCCGAGACGGCCTCACCGGGGAGCTGTTTTTT. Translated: CASSRDGLTGELFF.

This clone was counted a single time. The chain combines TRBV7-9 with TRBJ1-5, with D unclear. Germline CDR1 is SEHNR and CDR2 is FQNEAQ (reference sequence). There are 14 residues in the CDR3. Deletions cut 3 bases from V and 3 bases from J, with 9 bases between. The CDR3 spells CASSFKPNNQPQHF. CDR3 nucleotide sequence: TGTGCCAGCAGCTTTAAACCCAACAATCAGCCCCAGCATTTT.

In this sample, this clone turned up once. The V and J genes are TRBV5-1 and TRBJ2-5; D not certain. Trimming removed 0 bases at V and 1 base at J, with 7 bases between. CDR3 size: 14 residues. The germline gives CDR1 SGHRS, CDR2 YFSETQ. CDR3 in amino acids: CASSLVGVQETQYF. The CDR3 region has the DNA TGCGCCAGCAGCTTGGTTGGGGTCCAAGAGACCCAGTACTTC.

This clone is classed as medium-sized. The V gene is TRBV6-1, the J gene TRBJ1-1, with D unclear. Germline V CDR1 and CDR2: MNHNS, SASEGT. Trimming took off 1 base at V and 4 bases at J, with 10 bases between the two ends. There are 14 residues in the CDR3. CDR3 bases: TGTGCCAGCAGTGAAGGTCAGGAGTCCACTGAAGCTTTCTTT. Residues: CASSEGQESTEAFF.

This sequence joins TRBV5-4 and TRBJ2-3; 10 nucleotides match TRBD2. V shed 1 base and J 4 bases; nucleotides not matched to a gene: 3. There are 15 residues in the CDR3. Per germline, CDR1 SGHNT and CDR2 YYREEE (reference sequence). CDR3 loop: CASSLSSGSSDTQYF. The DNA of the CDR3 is TGTGCCAGCAGCTTGTCTAGCGGGAGTTCAGATACGCAGTATTTT.

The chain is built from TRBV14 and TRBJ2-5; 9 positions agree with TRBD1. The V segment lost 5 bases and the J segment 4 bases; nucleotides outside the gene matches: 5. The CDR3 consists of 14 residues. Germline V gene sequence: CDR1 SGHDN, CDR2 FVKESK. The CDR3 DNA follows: TGTGCCAGCAGCTTACAGGGGGCGCGAGAGACCCAGTACTTC. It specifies CASSLQGARETQYF.

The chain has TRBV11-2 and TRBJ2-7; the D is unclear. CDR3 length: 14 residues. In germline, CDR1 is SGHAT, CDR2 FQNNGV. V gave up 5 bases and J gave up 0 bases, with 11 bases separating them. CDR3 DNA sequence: TGTGCCAGCAGCACGCGCCGCAGCTCCTACGAGCAGTACTTC. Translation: CASSTRRSSYEQYF. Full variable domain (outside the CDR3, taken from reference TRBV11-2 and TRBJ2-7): EAGVAQSPRYKIIEKRQSVAFWCNPISGHATLYWYQQILGQGPKLLIQFQNNGVVDDSQLPKDRFSAERLKGVDSTLKIQPAKLEDSAVYLCASSTRRSSYEQYFGPGTRLTVT.

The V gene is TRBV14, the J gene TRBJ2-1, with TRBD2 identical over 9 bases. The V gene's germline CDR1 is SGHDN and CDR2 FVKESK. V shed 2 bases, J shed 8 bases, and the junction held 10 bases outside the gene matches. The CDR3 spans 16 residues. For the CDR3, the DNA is TGTGCCAGCAGCCAATTACTGGTCGGGACTAGCCATGAGCAGTTCTTC. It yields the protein CASSQLLVGTSHEQFF.

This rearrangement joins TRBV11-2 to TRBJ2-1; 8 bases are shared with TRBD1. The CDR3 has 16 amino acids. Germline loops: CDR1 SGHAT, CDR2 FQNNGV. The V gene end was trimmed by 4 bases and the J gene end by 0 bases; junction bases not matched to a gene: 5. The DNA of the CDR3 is TGTGCCAGCAGCTCCGGACAGGGCCGCTCCTACAATGAGCAGTTCTTC. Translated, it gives CASSSGQGRSYNEQFF.

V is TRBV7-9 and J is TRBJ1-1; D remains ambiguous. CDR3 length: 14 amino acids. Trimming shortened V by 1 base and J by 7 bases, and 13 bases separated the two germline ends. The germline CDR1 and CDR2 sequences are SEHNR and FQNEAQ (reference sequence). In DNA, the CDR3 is TGTGCCAGCAGCTTAGAGAGTCTACGGGTTGAAGCTTTCTTT. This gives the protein CASSLESLRVEAFF.

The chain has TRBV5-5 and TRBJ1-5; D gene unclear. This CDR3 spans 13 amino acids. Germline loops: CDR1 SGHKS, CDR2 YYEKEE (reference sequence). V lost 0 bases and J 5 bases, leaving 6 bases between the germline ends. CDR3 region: CASSLEPDQPQHF. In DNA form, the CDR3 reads TGTGCCAGCAGCTTGGAACCGGATCAGCCCCAGCATTTT.

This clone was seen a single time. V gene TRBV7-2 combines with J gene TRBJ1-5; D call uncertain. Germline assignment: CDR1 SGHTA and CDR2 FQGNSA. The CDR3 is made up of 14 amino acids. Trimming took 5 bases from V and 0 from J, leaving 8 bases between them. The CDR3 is CASSTTRSNQPQHF. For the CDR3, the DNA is TGTGCCAGCAGCACAACACGTAGCAATCAGCCCCAGCATTTT. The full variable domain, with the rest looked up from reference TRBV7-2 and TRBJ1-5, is GAGVSQSPSNKVTEKGKDVELRCDPISGHTALYWYRQSLGQGLEFLIYFQGNSAPDKSGLPSDRFSAERTGGSVSTLTIQRTQQEDSAVYLCASSTTRSNQPQHFGDGTRLSIL.

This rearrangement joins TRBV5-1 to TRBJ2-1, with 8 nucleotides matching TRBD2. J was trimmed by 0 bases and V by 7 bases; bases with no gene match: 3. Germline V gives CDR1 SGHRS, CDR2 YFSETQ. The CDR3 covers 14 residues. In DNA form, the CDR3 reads TGCGCCAGCGGGGCGGGAGGCTCCTACAATGAGCAGTTCTTC. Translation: CASGAGGSYNEQFF.

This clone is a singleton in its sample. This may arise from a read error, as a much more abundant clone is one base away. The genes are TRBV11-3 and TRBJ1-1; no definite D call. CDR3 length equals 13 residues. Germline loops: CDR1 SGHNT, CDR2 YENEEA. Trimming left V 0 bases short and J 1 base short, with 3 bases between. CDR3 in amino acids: CASSLERNTEAFF. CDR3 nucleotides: TGTGCCAGCAGCTTAGAGCGGAACACTGAAGCTTTCTTT.

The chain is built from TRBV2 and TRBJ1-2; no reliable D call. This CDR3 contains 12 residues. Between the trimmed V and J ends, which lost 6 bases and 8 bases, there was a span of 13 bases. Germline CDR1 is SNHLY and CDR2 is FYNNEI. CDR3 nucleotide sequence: TGTGCCAGCAGCCCGATCCAAGAGGGCTACACCTTC. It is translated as CASSPIQEGYTF.

The CDR3 bases are TGCGCCAGCAGCCGAGGGGACAGCGATTATGGCTACACCTTC. Protein product: CASSRGDSDYGYTF. V and J are TRBV5-1 and TRBJ1-2; 7 positions agree with TRBD1. V shed 4 bases, J shed 5 bases, and the junction held 8 bases outside the gene matches. CDR1 and CDR2 from the germline V gene are SGHRS and YFSETQ. The CDR3 is made up of 14 amino acids.

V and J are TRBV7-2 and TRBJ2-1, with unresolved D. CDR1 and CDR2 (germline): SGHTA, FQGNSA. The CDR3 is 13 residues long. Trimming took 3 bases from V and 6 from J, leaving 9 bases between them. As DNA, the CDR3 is TGTGCCAGCAGCTTTAGTAGAATCAATGAGCAGTTCTTC. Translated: CASSFSRINEQFF.

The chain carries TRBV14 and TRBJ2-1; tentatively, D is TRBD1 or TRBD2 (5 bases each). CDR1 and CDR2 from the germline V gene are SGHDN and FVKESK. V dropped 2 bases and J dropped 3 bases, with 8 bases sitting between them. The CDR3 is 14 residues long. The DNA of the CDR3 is TGTGCCAGCAGCCAACGGGGCTTCTACAATGAGCAGTTCTTC. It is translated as CASSQRGFYNEQFF.

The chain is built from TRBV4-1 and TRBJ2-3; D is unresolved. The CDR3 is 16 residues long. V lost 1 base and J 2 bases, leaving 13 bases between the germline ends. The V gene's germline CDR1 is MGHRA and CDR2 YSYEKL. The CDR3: CASSQGMSSDTDTQYF. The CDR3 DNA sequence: TGCGCCAGCAGCCAAGGAATGAGTTCAGACACAGATACGCAGTATTTT.

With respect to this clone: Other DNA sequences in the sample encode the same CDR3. Written as DNA, the CDR3 is TGTGCCAGCAGTTCGGGGGGTGAGGGCAATCAGCCCCAGCATTTT. It specifies CASSSGGEGNQPQHF. The chain is built from TRBV6-6 and TRBJ1-5; tentatively, D is TRBD1 (5 bases). CDR1 and CDR2 from the germline V gene are MNHNY and SVGAGI (reference sequence). V was pared by 4 bases and J by 2 bases, with 12 bases between. The CDR3 is 15 amino acids.

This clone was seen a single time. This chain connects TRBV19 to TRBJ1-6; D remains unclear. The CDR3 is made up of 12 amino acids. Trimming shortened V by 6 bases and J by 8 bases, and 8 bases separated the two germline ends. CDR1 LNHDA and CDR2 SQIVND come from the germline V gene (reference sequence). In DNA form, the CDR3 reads TGTGCCAGTAGGACCACCTATTCACCCCTCCACTTT. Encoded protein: CASRTTYSPLHF.

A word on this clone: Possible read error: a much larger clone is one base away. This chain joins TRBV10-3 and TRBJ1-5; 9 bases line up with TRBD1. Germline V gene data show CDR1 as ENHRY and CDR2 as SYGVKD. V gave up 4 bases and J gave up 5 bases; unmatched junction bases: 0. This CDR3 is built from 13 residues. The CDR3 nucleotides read TGTGCCATCAGTGGGACAGGGGATCAGCCCCAGCATTTT. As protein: CAISGTGDQPQHF.

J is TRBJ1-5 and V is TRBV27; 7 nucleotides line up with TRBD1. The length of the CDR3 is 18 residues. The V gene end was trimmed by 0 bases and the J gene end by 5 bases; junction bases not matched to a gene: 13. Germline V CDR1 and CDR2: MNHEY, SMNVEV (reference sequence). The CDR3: CASSLSRRRTGADQPQHF. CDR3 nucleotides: TGTGCCAGCAGTTTATCTCGGCGTCGAACAGGGGCGGATCAGCCCCAGCATTTT.

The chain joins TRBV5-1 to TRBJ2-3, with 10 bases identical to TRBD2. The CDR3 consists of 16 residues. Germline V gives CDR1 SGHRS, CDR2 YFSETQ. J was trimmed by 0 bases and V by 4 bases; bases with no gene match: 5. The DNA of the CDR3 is TGCGCCAGCAGCCGAAGCGGGAGGGCTAGCACAGATACGCAGTATTTT. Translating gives CASSRSGRASTDTQYF.

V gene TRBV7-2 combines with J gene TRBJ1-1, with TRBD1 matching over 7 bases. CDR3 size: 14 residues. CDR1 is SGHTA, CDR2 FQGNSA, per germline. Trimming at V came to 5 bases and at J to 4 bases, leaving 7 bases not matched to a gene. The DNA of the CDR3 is TGTGCCAGCAGCCATGGGGGACAGTTCACTGAAGCTTTCTTT. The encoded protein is CASSHGGQFTEAFF.

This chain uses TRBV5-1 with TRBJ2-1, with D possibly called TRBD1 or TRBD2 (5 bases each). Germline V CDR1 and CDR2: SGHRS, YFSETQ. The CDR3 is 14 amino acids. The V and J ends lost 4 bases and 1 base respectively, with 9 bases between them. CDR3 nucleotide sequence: TGCGCCAGCAGCCTCGGGACGTCCTACAATGAGCAGTTCTTC. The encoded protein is CASSLGTSYNEQFF.

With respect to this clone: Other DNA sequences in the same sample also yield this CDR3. DNA of the CDR3: TGTGCCAGCAGTTTAAGTCTTAACTATGGCTACACCTTC. This sequence encodes CASSLSLNYGYTF. This chain connects TRBV28 to TRBJ1-2; D is unclear. V gave up 2 bases and J gave up 1 base, with 5 bases separating them. The CDR3 spans 13 residues. From germline, CDR1 is MDHEN and CDR2 SYDVKM.

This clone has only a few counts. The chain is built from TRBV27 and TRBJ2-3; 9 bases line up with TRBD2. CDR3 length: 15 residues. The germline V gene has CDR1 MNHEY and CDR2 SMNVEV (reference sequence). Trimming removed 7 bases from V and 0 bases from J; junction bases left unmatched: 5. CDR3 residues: CASTPLAGSTDTQYF. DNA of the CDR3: TGTGCCAGCACTCCGCTAGCGGGGAGCACAGATACGCAGTATTTT.

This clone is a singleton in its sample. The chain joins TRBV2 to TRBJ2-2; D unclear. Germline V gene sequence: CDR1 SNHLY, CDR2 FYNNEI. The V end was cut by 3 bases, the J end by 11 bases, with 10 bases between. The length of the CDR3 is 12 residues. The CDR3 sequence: CASSEGPAELFF. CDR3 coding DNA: TGTGCCAGCAGTGAGGGCCCGGCCGAGCTGTTTTTT.